The entry below gives a single TCR beta chain sequence along with its context. Trimming removed 2 bases from V and 3 bases from J, with 11 bases in between. This CDR3 is 13 amino acids long. The germline V gene has CDR1 GTSNPN and CDR2 SVGIG (reference sequence). The data were obtained in a study of blood T cell repertoires in COVID-19. Study in general: The analysed material was cDNA or gDNA that came from T cells, B-cell-depleted T cells, or PBMCs.

Profiling relied on immunoSEQ multiplex PCR, and the TCRdb table lists in-frame clones only, not all of them. Of a few hundred thousand clones in the sample, about 89% were seen once. Sequencing was done on a sample of peripheral blood. The origin of this receptor is a woman aged 55-70 years with acute or convalescent COVID-19. This chain links TRBV30 with TRBJ2-7; D not resolved. DNA for the CDR3: TGTGCCTGGAGTTTTACTGCCTTCTACGAGCAGTACTTC. Amino acid sequence: CAWSFTAFYEQYF.